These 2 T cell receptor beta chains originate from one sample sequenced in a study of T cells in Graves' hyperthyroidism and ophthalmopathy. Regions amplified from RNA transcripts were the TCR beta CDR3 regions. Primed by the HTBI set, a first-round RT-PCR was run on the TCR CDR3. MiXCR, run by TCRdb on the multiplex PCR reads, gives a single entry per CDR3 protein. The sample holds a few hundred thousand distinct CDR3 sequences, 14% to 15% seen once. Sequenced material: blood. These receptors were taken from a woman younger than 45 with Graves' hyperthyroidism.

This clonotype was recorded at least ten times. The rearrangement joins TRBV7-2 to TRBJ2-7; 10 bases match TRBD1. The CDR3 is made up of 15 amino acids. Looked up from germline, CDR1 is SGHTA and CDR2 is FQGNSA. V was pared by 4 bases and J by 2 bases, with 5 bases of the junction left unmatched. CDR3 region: CASSSRGTGAYEQYF. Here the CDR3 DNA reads TGTGCCAGCAGCTCCCGAGGGACAGGGGCCTACGAGCAGTACTTC.

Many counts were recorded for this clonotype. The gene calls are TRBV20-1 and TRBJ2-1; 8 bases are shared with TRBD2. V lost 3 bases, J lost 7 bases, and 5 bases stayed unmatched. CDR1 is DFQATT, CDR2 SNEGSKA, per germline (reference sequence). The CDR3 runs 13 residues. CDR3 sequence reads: CSASLAGRNEQFF. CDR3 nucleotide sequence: TGCAGTGCTAGTTTAGCGGGACGGAATGAGCAGTTCTTC.